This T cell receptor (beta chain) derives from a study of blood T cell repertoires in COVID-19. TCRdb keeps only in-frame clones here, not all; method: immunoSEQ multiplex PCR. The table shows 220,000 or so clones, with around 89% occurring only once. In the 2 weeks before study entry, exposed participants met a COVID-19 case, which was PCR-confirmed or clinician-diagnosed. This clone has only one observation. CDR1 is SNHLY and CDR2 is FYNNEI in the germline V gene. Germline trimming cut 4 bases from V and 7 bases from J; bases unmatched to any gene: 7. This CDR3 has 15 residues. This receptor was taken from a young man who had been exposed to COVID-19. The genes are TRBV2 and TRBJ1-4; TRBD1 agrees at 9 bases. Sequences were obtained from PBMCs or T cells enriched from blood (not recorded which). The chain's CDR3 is CASSGKTGGGEKLFF. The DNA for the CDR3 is TGTGCCAGCAGTGGGAAGACAGGGGGAGGTGAAAAACTGTTTTTT.